The 15 T cell receptor beta chains below come from one sample, sequenced in a study of cytomegalovirus exposure and HLA in healthy donors. Use of 60 Vbeta and 13 Jbeta primers characterized the PCR. Assay used: immunoSEQ multiplex PCR; TCRdb lists only in-frame clones, some missing. Altogether fewer than 250,000 clones are present, about 90% being singletons, with the ten largest covering 0.9% to 1.2%. The specimen was PBMCs. The origin of the receptors is a boy between 2 and 10 years old in good health and CMV-seronegative.

This chain links TRBV6-5 with TRBJ1-2, with unresolved D. CDR1 and CDR2 from the germline V gene are MNHEY and SVGAGI. Trimming left V 5 bases short and J 2 bases short, with 9 bases between. The CDR3 covers 13 residues. CDR3 nucleotides: TGTGCCAGCAGTCCGGGTGGGAACTATGGCTACACCTTC. This translates into CASSPGGNYGYTF.

This chain connects TRBV27 to TRBJ2-7, with 7 bases that match TRBD1. Germline values: CDR1 MNHEY, CDR2 SMNVEV (reference sequence). The CDR3 spans 16 residues. The ends lost 4 bases at V and 0 bases at J; junction bases unmatched: 9. CDR3 amino acids: CASSYTWTGGSYEQYF. CDR3 DNA sequence: TGTGCCAGCAGTTACACCTGGACAGGTGGCTCCTACGAGCAGTACTTC.

The chain has TRBV30 and TRBJ1-2, with 7 bases lining up with TRBD1. The CDR3 is 18 residues long. Trimming cost V 2 bases and J 7 bases; bases outside gene matches: 22. Germline CDR1 GTSNPN, CDR2 SVGIG (reference sequence). CDR3 sequence (DNA): TGTGCCTGGAGTAATTCCCGGGACAGTATCCAATGGCGGCGTGGCTACACCTTC. Translation gives CAWSNSRDSIQWRRGYTF. Combining the CDR3 with reference TRBV30 and TRBJ1-2 gives the whole variable domain SQTIHQWPATLVQPVGSPLSLECTVEGTSNPNLYWYRQAAGRGLQLLFYSVGIGQISSEVPQNLSASRPQDRQFILSSKKLLLSDSGFYLCAWSNSRDSIQWRRGYTFGSGTRLTVV.

This chain uses TRBV5-4 with TRBJ2-5; weak D call: TRBD2 (5 bases). With the DNA end fitting TRBJ2-7 better, the J assignment may be wrong. The germline V gene has CDR1 SGHNT and CDR2 YYREEE (reference sequence). This CDR3 is 13 amino acids long. The CDR3 reads CASSPLGVDEQYF. The DNA of the CDR3 is TGTGCCAGCAGCCCCCTCGGGGTTGACGAGCAGTACTTC.

The rearrangement uses TRBV10-2 and TRBJ2-3; the D gene is possibly TRBD2 (5 bases). Germline V gene lookup returns CDR1 WSHSY and CDR2 SAAADI. V was clipped by 8 bases and J by 6 bases, with 12 bases between them. The CDR3 sequence is 12 residues long. CDR3: CASVGAADTQYF. The CDR3 DNA reads as TGCGCCAGCGTGGGAGCAGCGGATACGCAGTATTTT.

The chain joins TRBV6-1 to TRBJ2-1; tentatively, D is TRBD1 (6 bases). This CDR3 has 16 amino acids. Trimming removed 3 bases at V and 5 bases at J, with 17 bases between. CDR1 is MNHNS and CDR2 is SASEGT in the germline V gene. CDR3 in DNA: TGTGCCAGCAGTGACCTGACTTCCCCAGGGGACAATGAGCAGTTCTTC. Amino acids: CASSDLTSPGDNEQFF.

Comments on this clone: Relative to the germline gene, one junction end is altered; a read error may explain this. The chain is built from TRBV7-9 and TRBJ2-7, with D unresolved. The germline V gene has CDR1 SEHNR and CDR2 FQNEAQ (reference sequence). The length of the CDR3 is 16 residues. The CDR3 region has the DNA TGTTCCAGCAGCTTAGTCCCCCCAGCTACAGACGTCGGGCAGTACTTC. Translated: CSSSLVPPATDVGQYF.

This clone was picked up one time. V gene TRBV27 combines with J gene TRBJ1-2; D gene ambiguous. Trimming cost V 0 bases and J 3 bases, with 8 bases left between them. This CDR3 is built from 14 residues. Germline assignment: CDR1 MNHEY and CDR2 SMNVEV (reference sequence). CDR3 in DNA: TGTGCCAGCAGTTTATCGATAACGGACTATGGCTACACCTTC. Its translation: CASSLSITDYGYTF.

The chain has TRBV7-9 and TRBJ2-5, with 13 bases that match TRBD2. V trimming: 5 bases; J trimming: 4 bases; junction bases outside the gene matches: 13. CDR1 is SEHNR and CDR2 is FQNEAQ in the germline V gene (reference sequence). CDR3 length: 18 residues. The CDR3 DNA sequence: TGTGCCAGCAGCCGGAGGGACCGACTAGCGGGGGGCGGAGAGACCCAGTACTTC. Translated, it gives CASSRRDRLAGGGETQYF.

The chain has TRBV7-2 and TRBJ2-1; 9 bases align to TRBD2. Looked up from germline, CDR1 is SGHTA and CDR2 is FQGNSA. The CDR3 consists of 15 residues. Trimming took 4 bases from V and 9 from J; bases not matched to a gene: 10. This chain's CDR3 is CASSYASGTSSEQFF. CDR3 DNA: TGTGCCAGCAGCTACGCCTCCGGGACTAGCTCTGAGCAGTTCTTC.

The gene calls are TRBV15 and TRBJ2-7, with D possibly being TRBD1 (6 bases). V was cut by 0 bases and J by 3 bases, with 6 bases left in between. Germline CDR1 is LNHNV and CDR2 is YYDKDF (reference sequence). The CDR3 is 13 amino acids. This CDR3 is CATSREGGYEQYF. CDR3 DNA sequence: TGTGCCACCAGCAGAGAAGGGGGCTACGAGCAGTACTTC.

The chain employs TRBV9 and TRBJ2-1; TRBD1 aligns across 10 bases. The CDR3 is made up of 17 amino acids. V dropped 4 bases and J dropped 10; count of bases not matched to a gene: 17. Germline V CDR1 and CDR2: SGDLS, YYNGEE. The chain's CDR3 is CASSPRPSGQGWGEQFF. The CDR3 region has the DNA TGTGCCAGCAGCCCAAGACCCTCGGGACAGGGGTGGGGGGAGCAGTTCTTC.

This chain links TRBV5-4 with TRBJ2-7, with a possible D match to TRBD2 (6 bases). Per germline, CDR1 SGHNT and CDR2 YYREEE (reference sequence). The CDR3 has 14 residues. Trimming removed 4 bases at V and 6 bases at J, with 17 bases between. Written as DNA, the CDR3 is TGTGCCAGCAGCCACGGAGGGGCACAGGTCGAGCAGTACTTC. This encodes CASSHGGAQVEQYF.

The chain couples TRBV25-1 to TRBJ2-6, with a tentative D call TRBD1 (6 bases). There are 16 residues in the CDR3. Trimming took 5 bases from V and 0 from J, leaving 11 bases between them. Germline CDR1 and CDR2: MGHDK and SYGVNS. CDR3 region: CASSRDTRSGANVLTF. The CDR3 DNA sequence: TGTGCCAGCAGTAGGGACACTCGCTCTGGGGCCAACGTCCTGACTTTC.

J is TRBJ1-5 and V is TRBV19, with D possibly TRBD1 on 5 matching bases. The V gene's germline CDR1 is LNHDA and CDR2 SQIVND (reference sequence). This CDR3 has 14 amino acids. Trimming took off 5 bases at V and 3 bases at J, with 11 bases between the two ends. CDR3 loop: CASSSRTYNQPQHF. In DNA, the CDR3 is TGTGCCAGTAGTTCGAGGACATACAATCAGCCCCAGCATTTT. The full variable domain, rest sourced from reference TRBV19 and TRBJ1-5, is DGGITQSPKYLFRKEGQNVTLSCEQNLNHDAMYWYRQDPGQGLRLIYYSQIVNDFQKGDIAEGYSVSREKKESFPLTVTSAQKNPTAFYLCASSSRTYNQPQHFGDGTRLSIL.